This is a list of T cell receptor beta chains from one sample in a study of blood T cell repertoires in COVID-19. The table came from immunoSEQ multiplex PCR; TCRdb's copy has only in-frame clones and leaves some out. The sample records hundreds of thousands of clones, about nine tenths being singletons. The specimen was PBMCs or T cells enriched from blood (not recorded which). Every receptor here comes from a woman in her thirties who had recovered from COVID-19. Each CDR3 is given with its conserved first and last residue. A D gene is named only where the DNA matches it firmly. Where a row states a size, it is once, few, many or the class of an expanded clone; other rows omit it.

j_call clone_size v_call d_call cdr3_nt cdr3_aa
TRBJ1-1 once TRBV19 . TGTGCCACACGAACAGGGAGCACTGAAGCTTTCTTT CATRTGSTEAFF
TRBJ1-1 . TRBV5-1 . TGCGCCAGCAGCTTGTTAGGACAGAACTTAATCATGAACACTGAAGCTTTCTTT CASSLLGQNLIMNTEAFF
TRBJ2-7 once TRBV18 . TGTGCCAGCTCACCCGGACAGACAGCCGAGCAGTACTTC CASSPGQTAEQYF
TRBJ1-5 . TRBV27 . TGTGCCAGCAGTTTTCGGGGAGGGCAGCCCCAGCATTTT CASSFRGGQPQHF
TRBJ2-7 . TRBV9 . TGTGCCAGCAGCAAAAGTAGCGACGAGCAGTACTTC CASSKSSDEQYF
TRBJ2-1 . TRBV4-1 . TGCGCCAGCAGCCAAGGGACGGGACAAAGCTACAATGAGCAGTTCTTC CASSQGTGQSYNEQFF
TRBJ2-1 . TRBV18 . TGTGCCAGCTCACCAGTAAACAATGAGCAGTTCTTC CASSPVNNEQFF
TRBJ2-3 . TRBV9 . TGTGCCAGCAGCCCCTGGACAGACCCAGATACGCAGTATTTT CASSPWTDPDTQYF
TRBJ1-1 . TRBV28 TRBD1 TGTGCCAGCAGTCCCCACGGACAGGGGGCGTCGAACACTGAAGCTTTCTTT CASSPHGQGASNTEAFF
TRBJ2-1 . TRBV29-1 . TGCAGCGTTGAAGCGGGATTTCTTCCGGGCAATGAGCAGTTCTTC CSVEAGFLPGNEQFF
TRBJ2-2 . TRBV4-2 TRBD2 TGTGCCAGCAGCCAGGACCTCGGCTTGCTAGCGGGAGACGGAACCGGGGAGCTGTTTTTT CASSQDLGLLAGDGTGELFF
TRBJ2-1 . TRBV28 TRBD2 TGTGCCAGCAGCGGTAACCTAGCGGGAGTAAGTCAGGACAATGAGCAGTTCTTC CASSGNLAGVSQDNEQFF
TRBJ2-3 few TRBV4-2 . TGTGCCAGCAGCCAAGATTTAGCAAGCACAGATACGCAGTATTTT CASSQDLASTDTQYF
TRBJ2-2 . TRBV18 TRBD2 TGTGCCAGCTCACCGAGGCTAGGGCTAGCGGGATTTTCGGCCGGGGAGCTGTTTTTT CASSPRLGLAGFSAGELFF
TRBJ1-1 . TRBV6-5 . TGTGCCAGCACTTTATTCGGACAGAACACTGAAGCTTTCTTT CASTLFGQNTEAFF
TRBJ1-4 . TRBV3-1/TRBV3-2 . TGTGCCAGCAGCCAAGATTGGAGACAGGCCTCAACTAATGAAAAACTGTTTTTT CASSQDWRQASTNEKLFF
TRBJ1-6 . TRBV21-1 . TGTGCCAGCAGCAATTACAGGGAAGGGTTGGATTCACCCCTCCACTTT CASSNYREGLDSPLHF
TRBJ2-2 . TRBV7-2 TRBD2 TGTGCCAGCAGCTTAGTGGGACTAGCCCTCCGAACTTCGACCGGGGAGCTGTTTTTT CASSLVGLALRTSTGELFF
TRBJ1-1 . TRBV10-3 . TGTGCCATCGGGCGCGGGGGCACTGAAGCTTTCTTT CAIGRGGTEAFF
TRBJ1-6 few TRBV3-1/TRBV3-2 . TGTGCCAGCAGCCAAGATGTGAGGGATTCACCCCTCCACTTT CASSQDVRDSPLHF
TRBJ1-2 . TRBV19 TRBD1 TGTGCCAGTAGTTTCGGCCTAGGGACAGAGGGACACTATGGCTACACCTTC CASSFGLGTEGHYGYTF
TRBJ1-2 once TRBV4-3 . TGCGCCAGCAGCCAAGGACGCCCGAGGGATGGCTACACCTTC CASSQGRPRDGYTF
TRBJ1-5 . TRBV19 . TGTGCCAGTAGTATAGGGACAGCTCGGCAGCCCCAGCATTTT CASSIGTARQPQHF
TRBJ1-5 . TRBV15 TRBD1 TGTGCCACCAGCCTTGACAGGGACCTTGGACGGCCCCAGCATTTT CATSLDRDLGRPQHF
TRBJ1-1 . TRBV4-2 . TGTGCCAGCAGCCAAGCGACAGGCACGAACACTGAAGCTTTCTTT CASSQATGTNTEAFF
TRBJ2-3 . TRBV15 TRBD2 TGTGCCACCAGCAGAGGCGCTAGCGGTTCCACAGATACGCAGTATTTT CATSRGASGSTDTQYF
TRBJ2-5 . TRBV28 . TGTGCCAGCAGTTTAGGTTCAGGGCAAGAGACCCAGTACTTC CASSLGSGQETQYF
TRBJ2-5 . TRBV11-1 . TGTGCCAGCAGCTTAGGCGTTCCGACAGGACAAGAGACCCAGTACTTC CASSLGVPTGQETQYF
TRBJ2-7 . TRBV7-2 . TGTGCCAGCAGCTTAGCGATGGGGGCAGCCTACGAGCAGTACTTC CASSLAMGAAYEQYF
TRBJ2-1 once TRBV15 TRBD1 TGTGCCACCAGCATAACAGGGGGCATCTACAATGAGCAGTTCTTC CATSITGGIYNEQFF
TRBJ1-5 few TRBV18 . TGTGCCAGCTCACTAAGCCGGACAGATAATCAGCCCCAGCATTTT CASSLSRTDNQPQHF
TRBJ1-5 few TRBV28 . TGTGCCAGCAGTTCCCCCGTGCGTTTAGAGGATCAGCCCCAGCATTTT CASSSPVRLEDQPQHF
TRBJ1-4 . TRBV27 . TGTGCCAGCAGCGACATATGGACAACTAATGAAAAACTGTTTTTT CASSDIWTTNEKLFF
TRBJ1-1 . TRBV5-4 TRBD1 TGTGCCAGCAGCTTAGGGGGCAAGGTCGGTACTGAAGCTTTCTTT CASSLGGKVGTEAFF
TRBJ2-3 . TRBV25-1 TRBD2 TGTGCCAGCAGTGAATATGGCGGGAGGGCCACGGATACGCAGTATTTT CASSEYGGRATDTQYF
TRBJ2-3 . TRBV28 . TGTGCCAGCAAATTAGCCTCTGGCACAGATACGCAGTATTTT CASKLASGTDTQYF
TRBJ2-2 . TRBV9 TRBD2 TGTGCCAGCAGCCCGGGGACTAGCGGGAGATCTAGGAACACCGGGGAGCTGTTTTTT CASSPGTSGRSRNTGELFF
TRBJ1-2 . TRBV5-1 TRBD1 TGCGCCAGCAGCTTGGCACAGGGGGATTTTTATGGCTACACCTTC CASSLAQGDFYGYTF
TRBJ2-5 . TRBV19 TRBD2 TGTGCCAGTACCACCACTAGAGCGGGAGTCCCTGGGACCCAGTACTTC CASTTTRAGVPGTQYF
TRBJ2-1 few TRBV10-1 TRBD2 TGCGCCAGCAGTGAGTCGACGCTAGCGGGAGGGAACAATGAGCAGTTCTTC CASSESTLAGGNNEQFF
TRBJ2-5 . TRBV19 TRBD1 TGTGCCAGTAGTAGGACAGGGGCTGGCGAGACCCAGTACTTC CASSRTGAGETQYF
TRBJ2-3 . TRBV12-5 TRBD2 TGTGCTAGTGGGCCCCGGGACTACGGCACAGATACGCAGTATTTT CASGPRDYGTDTQYF
TRBJ2-1 . TRBV7-9 . TGTGCCAGCAGCCAGGGGGGCGCTTCTGACTACAATGAGCAGTTCTTC CASSQGGASDYNEQFF
TRBJ1-4 . TRBV5-1 TRBD1 TGCGCCAGCAGCTTACAGGGGGCGGGTGAAAAACTGTTTTTT CASSLQGAGEKLFF
TRBJ2-5 . TRBV2 TRBD2 TGTGCCAACGACCTCCTAGCGGAACCCCAAGAGACCCAGTACTTC CANDLLAEPQETQYF
TRBJ1-2 . TRBV18 . TGTGCCAGCAACATGGGAGGGGACCCACATGGCTACACCTTC CASNMGGDPHGYTF
TRBJ2-5 . TRBV15 TRBD2 TGTGCCACCAGCAGAGGAGTAGCGGGGATTACTAAAGAGACCCAGTACTTC CATSRGVAGITKETQYF
TRBJ1-6 . TRBV7-6 . TGTGCCAGCAGCTTAGATTCGGGTGGATCACCCCTCCACTTT CASSLDSGGSPLHF
TRBJ1-3 once TRBV28 . TGTGAAGCCCGGGGATCTGGAAACACCATATATTTT CEARGSGNTIYF
TRBJ2-3 . TRBV7-2 TRBD2 TGTGCCAGCTCACGACTAGCGGGGTACACAGATACGCAGTATTTT CASSRLAGYTDTQYF
TRBJ1-1 . TRBV5-1 . TGCGCCAGCAGCTCCGGGGGGGCGTGGACTGAAGCTTTCTTT CASSSGGAWTEAFF
TRBJ1-2 few TRBV15 TRBD1 TGTGCCACCAGCAGGCTCAACAGGGGGGACAACTATGGCTACACCTTC CATSRLNRGDNYGYTF
TRBJ1-4 . TRBV27 TRBD1 TGTGCCAGCCGGGGACAGGGGCCTGAAAAACTGTTTTTT CASRGQGPEKLFF
TRBJ2-7 . TRBV7-9 . TGTGCCAGCAGCTCGACTAGTTCCTACGAGCAGTACTTC CASSSTSSYEQYF
TRBJ2-3 . TRBV30 . TGTGCCTGGAGTGTACCAGGGTTAGCCCAACTGGGGGATACGCAGTATTTT CAWSVPGLAQLGDTQYF